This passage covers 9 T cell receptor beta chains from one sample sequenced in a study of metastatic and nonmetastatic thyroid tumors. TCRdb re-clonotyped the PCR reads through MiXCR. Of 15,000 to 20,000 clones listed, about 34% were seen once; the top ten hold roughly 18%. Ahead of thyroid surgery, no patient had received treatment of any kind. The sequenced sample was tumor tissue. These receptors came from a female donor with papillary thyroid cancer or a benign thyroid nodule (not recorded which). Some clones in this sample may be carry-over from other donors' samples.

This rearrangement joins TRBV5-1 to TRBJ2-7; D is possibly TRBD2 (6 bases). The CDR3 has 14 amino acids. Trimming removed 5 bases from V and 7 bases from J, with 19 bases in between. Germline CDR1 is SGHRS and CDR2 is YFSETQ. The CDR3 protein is CASRTGVIGVEQYF. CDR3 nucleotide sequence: TGCGCCAGCAGAACGGGAGTCATCGGGGTAGAGCAGTACTTC.

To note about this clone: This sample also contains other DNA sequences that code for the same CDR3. The CDR3 DNA sequence: TGTGCCAGCAGTCTCGGGGGCAGCTCCTACGAGCAGTACTTC. It specifies CASSLGGSSYEQYF. This chain uses TRBV12-3 or TRBV12-4 with TRBJ2-7; D is possibly TRBD1 or TRBD2 (6 bases each). CDR3 length: 14 residues. Deletions cut 5 bases from V and 0 bases from J, with 11 bases between.

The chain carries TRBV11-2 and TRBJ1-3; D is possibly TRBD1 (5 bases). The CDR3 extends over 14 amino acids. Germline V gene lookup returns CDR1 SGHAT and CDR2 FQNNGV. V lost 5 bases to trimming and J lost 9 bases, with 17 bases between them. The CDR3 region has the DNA TGTGCCAGCAGCCCTCTCCAGGGTATTGGCACCATATATTTT. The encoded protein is CASSPLQGIGTIYF.

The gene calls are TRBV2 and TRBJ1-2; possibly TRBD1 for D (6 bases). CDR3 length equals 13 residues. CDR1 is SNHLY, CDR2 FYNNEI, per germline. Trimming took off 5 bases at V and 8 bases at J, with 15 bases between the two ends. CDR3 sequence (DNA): TGTGCCAGCAGTAATAGGGCAGGGGACGGCTACACCTTC. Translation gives CASSNRAGDGYTF.

CDR3 region: CASSPPRASTDTQYF. CDR3 in DNA: TGTGCCAGCTCACCACCACGCGCTAGCACAGATACGCAGTATTTT. V usage is TRBV18 and J usage is TRBJ2-3; D gene unclear. The ends were cut back, 0 bases at V and 0 bases at J, with 7 bases in the middle. Germline V gene data show CDR1 as KGHSH and CDR2 as LQKENI. CDR3 length equals 15 residues.

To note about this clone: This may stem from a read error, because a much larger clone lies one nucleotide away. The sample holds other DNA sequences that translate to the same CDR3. CDR3 in DNA: TGCGCCAGCAGCTTAGGGACTTGGAGGGGAGATACGCAGTATTTT. Its translation is CASSLGTWRGDTQYF. This chain uses TRBV11-1 with TRBJ2-3, with D maybe TRBD2 (6 bases). This CDR3 is built from 15 residues. Germline V gene sequence: CDR1 SGHAT, CDR2 FQDESV (reference sequence). The full variable domain, completed using reference TRBV11-1 and TRBJ2-3, is EAEVAQSPRYKITEKSQAVAFWCDPISGHATLYWYRQILGQGPELLVQFQDESVVDDSQLPKDRFSAERLKGVDSTLKIQPAELGDSAMYLCASSLGTWRGDTQYFGPGTRLTVL.

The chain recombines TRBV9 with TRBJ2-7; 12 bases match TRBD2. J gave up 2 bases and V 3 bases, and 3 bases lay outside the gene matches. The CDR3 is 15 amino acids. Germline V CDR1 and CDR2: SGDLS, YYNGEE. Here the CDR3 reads CASSAGLAGTYEQYF. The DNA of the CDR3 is TGTGCCAGCAGCGCCGGACTAGCGGGAACCTACGAGCAGTACTTC.

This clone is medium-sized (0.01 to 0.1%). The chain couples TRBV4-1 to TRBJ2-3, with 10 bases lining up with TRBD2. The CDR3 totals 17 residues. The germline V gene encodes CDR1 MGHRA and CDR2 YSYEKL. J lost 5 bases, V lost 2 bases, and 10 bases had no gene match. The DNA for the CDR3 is TGCGCCAGCAGCCAATCGAGCGGAGCGGGAGGGCAAGATACGCAGTATTTT. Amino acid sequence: CASSQSSGAGGQDTQYF.

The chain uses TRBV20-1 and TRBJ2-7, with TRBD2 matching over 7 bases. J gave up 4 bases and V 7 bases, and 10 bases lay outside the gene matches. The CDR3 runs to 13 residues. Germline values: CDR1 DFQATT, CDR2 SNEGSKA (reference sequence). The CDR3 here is CSGRGGRDYEQYF. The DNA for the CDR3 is TGCAGTGGTCGTGGCGGGAGAGATTACGAGCAGTACTTC.